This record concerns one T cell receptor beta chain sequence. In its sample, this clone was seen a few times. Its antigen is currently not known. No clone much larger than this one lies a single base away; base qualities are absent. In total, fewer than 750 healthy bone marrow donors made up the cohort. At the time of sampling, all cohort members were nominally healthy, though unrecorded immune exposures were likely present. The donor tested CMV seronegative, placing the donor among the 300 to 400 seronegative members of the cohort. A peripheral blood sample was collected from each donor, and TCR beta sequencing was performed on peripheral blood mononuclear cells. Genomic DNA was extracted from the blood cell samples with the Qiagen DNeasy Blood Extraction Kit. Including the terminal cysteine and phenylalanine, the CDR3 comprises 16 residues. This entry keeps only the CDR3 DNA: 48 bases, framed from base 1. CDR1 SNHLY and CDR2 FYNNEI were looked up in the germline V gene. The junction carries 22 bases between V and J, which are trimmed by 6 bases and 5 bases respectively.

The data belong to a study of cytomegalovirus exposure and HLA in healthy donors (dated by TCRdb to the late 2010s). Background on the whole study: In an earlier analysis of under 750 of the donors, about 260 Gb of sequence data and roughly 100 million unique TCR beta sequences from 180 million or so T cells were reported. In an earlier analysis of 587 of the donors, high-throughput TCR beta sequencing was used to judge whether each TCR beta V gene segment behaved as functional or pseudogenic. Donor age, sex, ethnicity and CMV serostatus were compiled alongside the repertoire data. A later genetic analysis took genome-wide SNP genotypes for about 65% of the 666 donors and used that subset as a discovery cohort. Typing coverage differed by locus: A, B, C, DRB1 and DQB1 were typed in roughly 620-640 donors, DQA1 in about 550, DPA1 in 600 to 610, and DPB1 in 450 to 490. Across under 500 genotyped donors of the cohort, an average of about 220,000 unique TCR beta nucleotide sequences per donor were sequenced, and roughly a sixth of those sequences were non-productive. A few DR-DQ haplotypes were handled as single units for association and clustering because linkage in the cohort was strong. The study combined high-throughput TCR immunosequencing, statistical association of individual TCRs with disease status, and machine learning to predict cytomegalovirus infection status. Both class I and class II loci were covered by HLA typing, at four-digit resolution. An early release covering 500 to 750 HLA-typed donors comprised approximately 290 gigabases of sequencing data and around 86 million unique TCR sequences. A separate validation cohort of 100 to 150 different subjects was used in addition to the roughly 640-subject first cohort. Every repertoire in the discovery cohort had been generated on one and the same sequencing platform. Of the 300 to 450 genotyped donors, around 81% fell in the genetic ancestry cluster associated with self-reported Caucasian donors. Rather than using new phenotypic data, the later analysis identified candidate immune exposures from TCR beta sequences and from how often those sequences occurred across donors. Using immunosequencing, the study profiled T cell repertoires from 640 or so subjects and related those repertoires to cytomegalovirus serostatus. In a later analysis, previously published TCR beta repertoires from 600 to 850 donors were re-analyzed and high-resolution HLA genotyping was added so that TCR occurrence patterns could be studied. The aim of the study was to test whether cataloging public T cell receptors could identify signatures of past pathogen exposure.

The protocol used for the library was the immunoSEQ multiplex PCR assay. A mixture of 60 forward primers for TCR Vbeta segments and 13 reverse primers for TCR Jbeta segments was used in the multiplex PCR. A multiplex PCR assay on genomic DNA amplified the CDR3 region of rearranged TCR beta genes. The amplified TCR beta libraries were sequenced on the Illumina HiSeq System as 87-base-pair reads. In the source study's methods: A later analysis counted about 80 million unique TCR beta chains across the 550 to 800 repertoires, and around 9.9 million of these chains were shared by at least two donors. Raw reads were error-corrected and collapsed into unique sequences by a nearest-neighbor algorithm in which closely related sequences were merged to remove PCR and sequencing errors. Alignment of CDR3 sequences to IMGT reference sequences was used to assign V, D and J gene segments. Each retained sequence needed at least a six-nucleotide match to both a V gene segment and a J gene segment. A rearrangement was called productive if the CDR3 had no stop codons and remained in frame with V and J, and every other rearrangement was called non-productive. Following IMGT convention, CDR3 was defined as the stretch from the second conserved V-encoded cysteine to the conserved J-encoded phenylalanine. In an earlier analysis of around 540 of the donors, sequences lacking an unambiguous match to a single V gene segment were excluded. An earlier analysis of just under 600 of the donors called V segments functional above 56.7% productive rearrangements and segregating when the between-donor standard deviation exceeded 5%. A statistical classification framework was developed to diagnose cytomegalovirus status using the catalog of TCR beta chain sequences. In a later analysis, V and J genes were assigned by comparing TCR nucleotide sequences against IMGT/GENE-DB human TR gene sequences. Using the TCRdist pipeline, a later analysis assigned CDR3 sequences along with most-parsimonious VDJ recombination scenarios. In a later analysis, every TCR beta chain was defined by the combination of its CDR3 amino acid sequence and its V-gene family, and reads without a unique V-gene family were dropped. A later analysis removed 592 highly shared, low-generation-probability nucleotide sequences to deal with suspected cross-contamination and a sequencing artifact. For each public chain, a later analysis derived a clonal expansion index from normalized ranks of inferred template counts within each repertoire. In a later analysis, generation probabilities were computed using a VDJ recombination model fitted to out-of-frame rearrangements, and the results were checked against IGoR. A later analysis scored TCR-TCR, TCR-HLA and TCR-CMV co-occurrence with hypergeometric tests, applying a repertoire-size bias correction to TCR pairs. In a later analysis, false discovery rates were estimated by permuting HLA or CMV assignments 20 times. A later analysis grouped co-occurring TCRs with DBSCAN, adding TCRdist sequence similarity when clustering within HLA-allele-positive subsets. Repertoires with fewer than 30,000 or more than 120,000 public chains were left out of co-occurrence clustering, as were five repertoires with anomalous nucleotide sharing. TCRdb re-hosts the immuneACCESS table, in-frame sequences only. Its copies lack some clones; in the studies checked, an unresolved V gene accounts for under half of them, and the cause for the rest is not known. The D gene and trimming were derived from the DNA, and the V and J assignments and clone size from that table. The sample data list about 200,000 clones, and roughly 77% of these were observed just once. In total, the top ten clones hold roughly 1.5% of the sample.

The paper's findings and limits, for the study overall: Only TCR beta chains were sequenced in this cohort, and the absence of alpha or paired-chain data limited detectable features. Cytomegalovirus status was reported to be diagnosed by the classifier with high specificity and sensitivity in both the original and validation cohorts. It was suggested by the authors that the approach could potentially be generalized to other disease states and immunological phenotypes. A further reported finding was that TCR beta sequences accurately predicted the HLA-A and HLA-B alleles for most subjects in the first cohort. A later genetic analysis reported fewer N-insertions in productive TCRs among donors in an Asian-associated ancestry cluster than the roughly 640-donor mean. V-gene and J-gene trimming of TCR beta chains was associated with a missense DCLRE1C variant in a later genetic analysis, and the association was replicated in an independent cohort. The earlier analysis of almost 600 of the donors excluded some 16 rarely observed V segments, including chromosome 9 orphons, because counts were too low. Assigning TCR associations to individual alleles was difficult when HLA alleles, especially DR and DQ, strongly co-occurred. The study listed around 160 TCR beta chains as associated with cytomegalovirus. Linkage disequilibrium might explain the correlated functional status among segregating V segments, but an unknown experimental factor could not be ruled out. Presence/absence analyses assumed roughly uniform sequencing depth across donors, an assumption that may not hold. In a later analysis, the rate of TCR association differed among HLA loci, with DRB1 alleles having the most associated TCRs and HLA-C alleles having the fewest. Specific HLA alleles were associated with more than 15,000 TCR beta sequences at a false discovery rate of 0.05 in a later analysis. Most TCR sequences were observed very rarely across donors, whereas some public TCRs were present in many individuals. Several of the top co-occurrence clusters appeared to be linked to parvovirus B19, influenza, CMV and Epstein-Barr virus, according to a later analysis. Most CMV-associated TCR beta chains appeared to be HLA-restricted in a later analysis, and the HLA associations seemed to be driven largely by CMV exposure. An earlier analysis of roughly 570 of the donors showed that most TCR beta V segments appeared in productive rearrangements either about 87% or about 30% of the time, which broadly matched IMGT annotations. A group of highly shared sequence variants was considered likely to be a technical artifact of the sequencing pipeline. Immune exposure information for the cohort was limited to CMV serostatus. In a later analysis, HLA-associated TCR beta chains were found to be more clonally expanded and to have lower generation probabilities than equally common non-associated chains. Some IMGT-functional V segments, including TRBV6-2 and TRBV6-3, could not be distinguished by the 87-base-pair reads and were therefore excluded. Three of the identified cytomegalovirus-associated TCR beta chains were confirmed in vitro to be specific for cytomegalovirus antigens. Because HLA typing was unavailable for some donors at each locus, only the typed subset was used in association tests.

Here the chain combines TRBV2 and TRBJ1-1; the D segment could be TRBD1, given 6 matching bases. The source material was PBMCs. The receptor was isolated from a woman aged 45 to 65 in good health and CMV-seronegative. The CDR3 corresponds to CASRDPGVREGTEAFF. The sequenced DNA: TGTGCCAGCAGAGATCCAGGGGTCAGGGAGGGGACTGAAGCTTTCTTT.